The 13 T cell receptor beta chains listed next were all sequenced from one sample in a study of shared clonotypes between healthy human individuals. Using immunoSEQ multiplex PCR, the repertoire was profiled, and TCRdb retains in-frame clones only, with some absent. The sample lists over 1.4 million clones; approximately 96% were seen once. The sequencing sample was made of naive CD4+ T cells sorted from blood. Subset here: CD45RA+ positively selected. The receptors originated from a man aged 25 to 40 in good health.

The chain recombines TRBV5-1 with TRBJ2-3, with 12 bases aligning to TRBD2. The CDR3 is 21 residues long. The V gene's germline CDR1 is SGHRS and CDR2 YFSETQ. V trimming: 3 bases; J trimming: 4 bases; junction bases outside the gene matches: 21. CDR3 region: CASSSFTPFQSTSGRSDTQYF. The DNA of the CDR3 is TGCGCCAGCAGCTCCTTTACGCCGTTTCAATCGACTAGCGGGAGATCAGATACGCAGTATTTT.

This chain connects TRBV28 to TRBJ2-1; D may be TRBD2 (6 bases). V was shortened by 1 base and J by 9 bases, with 13 bases between the two germline ends. This CDR3 contains 14 residues. In germline, CDR1 is MDHEN, CDR2 SYDVKM. The CDR3 protein is CASSLLAGLSEQFF. In DNA, the CDR3 is TGTGCCAGCAGTTTATTGGCGGGACTGAGTGAGCAGTTCTTC.

This chain joins TRBV5-1 and TRBJ2-1; 10 nucleotides match TRBD2. In germline, CDR1 is SGHRS, CDR2 YFSETQ. V lost 5 bases, J lost 4 bases, and 0 bases stayed unmatched. The CDR3 runs 13 residues. The CDR3 nucleotides read TGCGCCAGCAGGACTAGCGGGTACAATGAGCAGTTCTTC. Translated: CASRTSGYNEQFF.

Points on this clone: Different DNA sequences within this sample yield the same CDR3. The chain carries TRBV28 and TRBJ2-5, with D possibly matching TRBD1 (7 bases). Trimming left V 4 bases short and J 5 bases short, with 11 bases between. The CDR3 loop spans 13 amino acids. Germline-derived CDR1 and CDR2 are MDHEN and SYDVKM. The CDR3 loop is CASSWDSGETQYF. CDR3 bases: TGTGCCAGCAGTTGGGACAGCGGGGAGACCCAGTACTTC.

Here the CDR3 DNA reads TGTGCCAGCAGTGCTACAGGGTCTAATATGGGAGAGCAGTACTTC. Amino acid sequence: CASSATGSNMGEQYF. V and J are TRBV28 and TRBJ2-7; weak D call: TRBD1 (6 bases). CDR3 length equals 15 residues. Trimming removed 5 bases at V and 7 bases at J, with 21 bases between. The germline CDR1 and CDR2 sequences are MDHEN and SYDVKM.

The CDR3 bases are TGCGCCAGCAGTGTTGAGATAATCACAGATACGCAGTATTTT. Translating gives CASSVEIITDTQYF. The rearrangement uses TRBV10-1 and TRBJ2-3, with unresolved D. The CDR3 sequence is 14 residues long. V lost 4 bases and J lost 2, with 10 bases in between. From germline, CDR1 is WNHNN and CDR2 SYGVQD (reference sequence).

This clone has a single count. The chain recombines TRBV5-1 with TRBJ2-7; D might be TRBD2 (5 bases). Trimming removed 0 bases from V and 1 base from J, with 11 bases in between. This CDR3 spans 15 amino acids. From germline, CDR1 is SGHRS and CDR2 YFSETQ. CDR3 DNA: TGCGCCAGCAGCTTGGGTCGGGGAAGGTCCTACGAGCAGTACTTC. Encoded protein: CASSLGRGRSYEQYF.

The chain's CDR3 is CASSAGPRAKNIQYF. CDR3 in DNA: TGTGCCAGCAGCGCGGGACCCAGGGCCAAAAACATTCAGTACTTC. V usage is TRBV27 and J usage is TRBJ2-4; the D gene is possibly TRBD2 (6 bases). Germline V lookup: CDR1 MNHEY, CDR2 SMNVEV (reference sequence). Trimming pared 6 bases from V and 1 base from J, leaving 13 bases between. This CDR3 has 15 residues.

The V call is TRBV7-2, the J call TRBJ2-1; D remains unclear. This CDR3 is 17 amino acids long. The germline V gene has CDR1 SGHTA and CDR2 FQGNSA. The V end lost 5 bases, the J end lost 0 bases, and 17 bases lay between the germline ends. Written as DNA, the CDR3 is TGTGCCAGCAGCAAAAGGCCCTCGCGCAGCTCCTACAATGAGCAGTTCTTC. As protein: CASSKRPSRSSYNEQFF.

This sequence joins TRBV30 and TRBJ1-4; TRBD1 matches at 9 bases. The germline gives CDR1 GTSNPN, CDR2 SVGIG (reference sequence). The CDR3 contains 13 residues. V lost 1 base and J lost 11; bases outside the gene matches: 5. This chain's CDR3 is CAWSDNRGRKLFF. The CDR3 region has the DNA TGTGCCTGGAGTGACAACAGGGGGCGGAAACTGTTTTTT. The complete variable domain, with remaining parts taken from reference TRBV30 and TRBJ1-4, reads SQTIHQWPATLVQPVGSPLSLECTVEGTSNPNLYWYRQAAGRGLQLLFYSVGIGQISSEVPQNLSASRPQDRQFILSSKKLLLSDSGFYLCAWSDNRGRKLFFGSGTQLSVL.

This chain connects TRBV7-9 to TRBJ2-7, with 12 bases aligning to TRBD2. The CDR3 contains 17 residues. Per germline, CDR1 SEHNR and CDR2 FQNEAQ (reference sequence). V shed 1 base, J shed 4 bases, and the junction held 8 bases outside the gene matches. As DNA, the CDR3 is TGTGCCAGCAGCTTAGGAGGACTAGCGGGGAAGCATTACGAGCAGTACTTC. Translation gives CASSLGGLAGKHYEQYF.

The rearrangement joins TRBV2 to TRBJ2-2; no clear D. CDR1 and CDR2 (germline): SNHLY, FYNNEI. V lost 8 bases to trimming and J lost 4 bases, with 11 bases between them. The CDR3 loop spans 13 amino acids. CDR3 DNA: TGTGCCAGCTCACCCCTGGGCACCGGGGAGCTGTTTTTT. Amino acid sequence: CASSPLGTGELFF.

The chain joins TRBV4-2 to TRBJ1-1; 9 nucleotides agree with TRBD1. V was clipped by 3 bases and J by 5 bases; unmatched bases: 7. The germline V gene encodes CDR1 LGHNA and CDR2 YNFKEQ. The CDR3 covers 15 residues. The CDR3 sequence: CASSQWTGVGTEAFF. The CDR3 region has the DNA TGTGCCAGCAGCCAGTGGACAGGGGTGGGTACTGAAGCTTTCTTT.